These 22 T cell receptor beta chains came from one sample sequenced in a study of blood T cells in healthy people across ages. Using a J-beta primer mix together with a sample-barcoded 5' primer, a second PCR was run for 7 to 11 cycles. Each CDR3 protein is one row after TCRdb ran MiXCR on the 5' RACE reads. The top ten hold approximately 15% of the sample, which has around 870,000 distinct CDR3 sequences, more than 25% seen once. The source material was blood. Receptor source: a woman of 80 years or more in good health.

This clonotype was seen many times. This chain links TRBV11-2 with TRBJ2-7; tentatively, D is TRBD1 (6 bases). CDR3 length: 13 amino acids. V was cut by 1 base and J by 3 bases, with 7 bases left in between. CDR1 and CDR2 from the germline V gene are SGHAT and FQNNGV. In nucleotides, the CDR3 is TGTGCCAGCAGCTTAGTCAGGGGCTACGAGCAGTACTTC. Residues: CASSLVRGYEQYF.

This clonotype was recorded a few times. The chain recombines TRBV19 with TRBJ1-4; no clear D. There are 13 residues in the CDR3. The V gene lost 10 bases and the J gene lost 0 bases, with 9 bases spanning the gap. Looked up from germline, CDR1 is LNHDA and CDR2 is SQIVND (reference sequence). DNA for the CDR3: TGTGCCACTAGACGACCAACTAATGAAAAACTGTTTTTT. Encoded protein: CATRRPTNEKLFF.

This clonotype occurred many times. This chain connects TRBV20-1 to TRBJ1-1; 7 bases are a match to TRBD1. Germline V gene sequence: CDR1 DFQATT, CDR2 SNEGSKA (reference sequence). The CDR3 contains 16 residues. V trimming: 8 bases; J trimming: 0 bases; junction bases outside the gene matches: 15. Here the CDR3 reads CSPVKTGALVNTEAFF. CDR3 DNA: TGCAGTCCAGTAAAAACAGGGGCATTAGTGAACACTGAAGCTTTCTTT.

This clonotype has only one observation. The chain employs TRBV3-1 and TRBJ2-7; possible D gene TRBD2, 6 bases. CDR3 size: 15 residues. CDR1 and CDR2 from the germline V gene are LGHDT and YNNKEL (reference sequence). With 6 bases removed from V and 3 bases from J, the gap between germline ends came to 18 bases. CDR3 in amino acids: CASSLAAGSLYEQYF. The CDR3 bases are TGTGCCAGCAGTTTAGCGGCAGGGAGCCTCTACGAGCAGTACTTC.

This clonotype was counted only a few times. This sequence joins TRBV7-2 and TRBJ1-1; D call uncertain. Germline CDR1 and CDR2: SGHTA and FQGNSA. The CDR3 loop spans 12 amino acids. The V end was cut by 2 bases, the J end by 10 bases, with 11 bases between. The CDR3 nucleotides are TGTGCCAGCAGCTTAATCCCCGGAGGAGCTTTCTTT. Its translation: CASSLIPGGAFF. Complete variable domain (other parts from reference TRBV7-2 and TRBJ1-1): GAGVSQSPSNKVTEKGKDVELRCDPISGHTALYWYRQSLGQGLEFLIYFQGNSAPDKSGLPSDRFSAERTGGSVSTLTIQRTQQEDSAVYLCASSLIPGGAFFGQGTRLTVV.

This clonotype was found once. The gene calls are TRBV20-1 and TRBJ1-1; D is ambiguous. This CDR3 spans 15 amino acids. The germline V and J ends were trimmed by 0 bases and 0 bases, with 11 bases remaining between them. CDR1 and CDR2 from the germline V gene are DFQATT and SNEGSKA (reference sequence). As DNA, the CDR3 is TGCAGTGCTAGAGATATCAGTGACATGAACACTGAAGCTTTCTTT. Translated, it gives CSARDISDMNTEAFF.

A word on this clonotype: A read error is possible here, since a much larger clone lies one base away. The rearrangement joins TRBV4-3 to TRBJ2-7; 10 bases are shared with TRBD1. V was clipped by 4 bases and J by 4 bases; unmatched bases: 10. Germline V gene data show CDR1 as LGHNA and CDR2 as YSLEER. CDR3 length: 16 residues. CDR3 sequence reads: CASSRAPGQGLYEQYF. CDR3 bases: TGCGCCAGCAGCCGGGCTCCGGGACAGGGGCTATACGAGCAGTACTTC.

As regards this clonotype: A much larger clonotype is one base distant, so this may be a read error. This sequence joins TRBV7-9 and TRBJ2-1; 7 nucleotides match TRBD2. From germline, CDR1 is SEHNR and CDR2 FQNEAQ (reference sequence). Trimming at V came to 4 bases and at J to 13 bases, leaving 16 bases not matched to a gene. This CDR3 is 15 amino acids long. CDR3 protein: CASSSWGGFLETQFF. In DNA form, the CDR3 reads TGTGCCAGCAGCTCGTGGGGGGGGTTTCTAGAGACCCAGTTCTTC. Full variable domain (outside the CDR3, taken from reference TRBV7-9 and TRBJ2-1): DTGVSQNPRHKITKRGQNVTFRCDPISEHNRLYWYRQTLGQGPEFLTYFQNEAQLEKSRLLSDRFSAERPKGSFSTLEIQRTEQGDSAMYLCASSSWGGFLETQFFGPGTRLTVL.

This clonotype was detected many times. The chain carries TRBV6-2 or TRBV6-3 and TRBJ2-4; tentative D call: TRBD1 (5 bases). This CDR3 is 14 amino acids long. Trimming removed 6 bases at V and 0 bases at J, with 9 bases between. The germline CDR1 and CDR2 sequences are MNHEY and SVGEGT. CDR3 bases: TGTGCCAGCAGGGACATGCTAGCCAAAAACATTCAGTACTTC. As protein: CASRDMLAKNIQYF.

This clonotype was found many times. A much larger clonotype is one base distant, so this may be a read error. V is TRBV12-3 or TRBV12-4 and J is TRBJ1-2, with D possibly TRBD1 on 6 matching bases. There are 14 residues in the CDR3. Trimming cost V 4 bases and J 4 bases, with 13 bases left between them. CDR3 coding DNA: TGTGCCAGCAGTTGGGGGGCCCACAGCTATGGCTACACCTTC. Amino acid sequence: CASSWGAHSYGYTF.

This clonotype showed up just a few times. A read error may be the cause here, since a much bigger clone is one base away. The J gene is TRBJ2-1, the V gene TRBV6-6, with D perhaps TRBD2 (5 bases). The V and J ends lost 5 bases and 13 bases respectively, with 21 bases between them. Germline CDR1 is MNHNY and CDR2 is SVGAGI (reference sequence). This CDR3 is built from 14 residues. The CDR3 loop is CASSPGPVGETQFF. The CDR3 DNA sequence: TGTGCCAGCAGTCCCGGACCGGTTGGGGAGACCCAGTTCTTC.

The genes are TRBV18 and TRBJ2-5, with D perhaps matching TRBD2 (6 bases). V gave up 4 bases and J gave up 5 bases, with 20 bases separating them. The germline gives CDR1 KGHSH, CDR2 LQKENI. The CDR3 is made up of 16 amino acids. In DNA form, the CDR3 reads TGTGCCAGCTCACAAACGATCGGGCCCGCGGGGGAGACCCAGTACTTC. It yields the protein CASSQTIGPAGETQYF.

J is TRBJ2-3 and V is TRBV12-3 or TRBV12-4; D might be TRBD2 (7 bases). This CDR3 is built from 15 residues. V was clipped by 3 bases and J by 15 bases, with 25 bases between them. CDR3 in DNA: TGTGCCAGCAGTTTTGAGGGGGGGGGAACAGATGCGGAATATTTT. This translates into CASSFEGGGTDAEYF.

In this sample, this clonotype turned up many times. The V and J genes are TRBV6-2 or TRBV6-3 and TRBJ1-1; no definite D call. CDR3 length: 14 residues. V lost 2 bases and J 7 bases, leaving 14 bases between the germline ends. The germline gives CDR1 MNHEY, CDR2 SVGEGT. The DNA of the CDR3 is TGTGCCAGCAGTTACATGGGTGGGGTAAATGAAGCTTTCTTT. Its translation is CASSYMGGVNEAFF.

The V call is TRBV20-1, the J call TRBJ2-5; 8 nucleotides align to TRBD1. The V gene end was trimmed by 4 bases and the J gene end by 7 bases; junction bases not matched to a gene: 17. This CDR3 region has 16 residues. In germline, CDR1 is DFQATT, CDR2 SNEGSKA (reference sequence). The CDR3 region is CSAKVRGQEPEGTQYF. The CDR3 region has the DNA TGCAGTGCTAAAGTCAGGGGACAGGAGCCAGAAGGGACCCAGTACTTC.

Regarding this clonotype: This may arise from a read error, as a much more abundant clone is one base away. J is TRBJ2-1 and V is TRBV24-1; 12 bases are a match to TRBD2. The CDR3 has 14 amino acids. The germline V gene encodes CDR1 KGHDR and CDR2 SFDVKD. The CDR3 nucleotides read TGTGTCACCGGCACTAGCGGGGGGTACAATGAGCAGTTCTTC. Translated: CVTGTSGGYNEQFF.

The chain links TRBV6-1 to TRBJ2-7, with D unclear. Germline CDR1 reads MNHNS; CDR2 reads SASEGT. The CDR3 is 12 residues long. V lost 5 bases to trimming and J lost 3 bases, with 8 bases between them. CDR3 amino acids: CASSSQIYEQYF. DNA of the CDR3: TGTGCCAGCAGTTCACAAATCTACGAGCAGTACTTC.

The J gene is TRBJ1-4, the V gene TRBV12-3 or TRBV12-4; D not certain. CDR3 length equals 15 residues. Trimming removed 6 bases at V and 2 bases at J, with 13 bases between. CDR3 amino acids: CASSLMGSTNEKLFF. The CDR3 nucleotides are TGTGCCAGCAGCCTCATGGGGTCCACTAATGAAAAACTGTTTTTT.

Notes on this clonotype: A much larger clone lies a single base off, so this may be a read error. This chain uses TRBV12-3 or TRBV12-4 with TRBJ2-3; D might be TRBD2 (5 bases). Between the trimmed V and J ends, which lost 6 bases and 7 bases, there was a span of 8 bases. This CDR3 contains 11 residues. The CDR3 sequence is CASSRDNTQYF. The DNA for the CDR3 is TGTGCCAGCAGCCGGGATAATACGCAGTATTTT.

Note on this clonotype: At one of its ends the junction is not consistent with the germline gene, which may arise from a read error. The V and J genes are TRBV20-1 and TRBJ2-3; 10 bases line up with TRBD2. This CDR3 spans 16 amino acids. CDR1 DFQATT and CDR2 SNEGSKA come from the germline V gene (reference sequence). The CDR3 region has the DNA TGCAGTGTTAGGGCGCTAGCGGGGGTCCTCACAGATATGCAGGATTTT. It encodes CSVRALAGVLTDMQDF.

With regard to this clonotype: A much larger clone differs by one base, so this may be a read error. V is TRBV29-1 and J is TRBJ2-2; a possible D gene is TRBD1 (6 bases). V gave up 6 bases and J gave up 4 bases, with 21 bases separating them. The CDR3 totals 16 residues. The germline V gene has CDR1 SQVTM and CDR2 ANQGSEA. CDR3 DNA sequence: TGCAGCGTGCGACAGGACCTGCGCCCGACCACCGGGGAGCTGTTTTTT. Protein sequence: CSVRQDLRPTTGELFF.

In its sample, this clonotype was seen many times. The chain links TRBV5-6 to TRBJ2-5, with D maybe TRBD2 (5 bases). Trimming left V 3 bases short and J 5 bases short, with 20 bases between. The CDR3 is 16 amino acids. Germline CDR1 SGHDT, CDR2 YYEEEE. CDR3 bases: TGTGCCAGCAGCTCTACGGACCTCCAACGAGGGGAGACCCAGTACTTC. Translated, it gives CASSSTDLQRGETQYF.